This paragraph covers one T cell receptor beta chain sequence. Its matching antigen is unknown. With about 15 and 9 cycles respectively, two nested PCRs were carried out on TCRalpha and TCRbeta cDNA. TCRdb reanalyzed the 5' RACE reads and collapses them to one entry per CDR3 protein, without DNA. The sample is made up of under 350,000 distinct CDR3 sequences, and the top ten hold less than 6.5% of it. These data are taken from a study of monozygotic twins with inflammatory bowel disease. Study-wide results and limits: Relative to healthy twins, IBD patients had fewer clonotypes in common with others, a gap that was especially apparent with disease activity. Limited power may explain why concordant and discordant twins showed no difference in repertoire similarity.

The template was total RNA from whole blood, with no T cell sorting. This TCR derives from a human donor with ulcerative colitis or Crohn's disease, or a healthy co-twin of an affected twin (not recorded which). The specimen sequenced was blood.

The CDR3 spells CASSLQGIRHEQYF. The chain is built from TRBV5-1 and TRBJ2-7; TCRdb's D call, TRBD1, is unchecked because there is no DNA. The germline V gene encodes CDR1 SGHRS and CDR2 YFSETQ. This CDR3 region has 14 residues.